Following are 23 T cell receptor beta chains from one sample sequenced in a study of molecular identifiers for immune sequencing clone quantification (dated by TCRdb to between 2018 and 2020). Libraries were built with PCR. The run used an Illumina HiSeq 4000. In-frame beta chains were kept once TCRdb had trimmed the public reads at Q25 with fastp and called clones with MiXCR. One record per CDR3 amino acid sequence lists the most common genes and DNA. For this sample the table gives about half a million distinct CDR3 sequences, of which 20% to 25% were detected only once. The top ten clonotypes cover 0.65% to 0.95% of the sample. Sequenced: naive CD8+ T cells from blood, with Jurkat cell RNA spiked in. Per the publication, the cell subset or site label means: FACS-sorted CD8+CD4-CCR7+CD45RA+ naive T cells. These receptors all stem from a human donor in good health. Some libraries in this study had Jurkat cell RNA spiked in.

The chain uses TRBV2 and TRBJ2-2; D not resolved. CDR3 length: 14 residues. Trimming pared 7 bases from V and 4 bases from J, leaving 13 bases between. Germline values: CDR1 SNHLY, CDR2 FYNNEI. CDR3 DNA: TGTGCCAGCATAGGCCAGGTGTCCACCGGGGAGCTGTTTTTT. It specifies CASIGQVSTGELFF.

This clonotype was seen only a few times. The chain couples TRBV30 to TRBJ2-6; D might be TRBD2 (5 bases). From germline, CDR1 is GTSNPN and CDR2 SVGIG (reference sequence). The CDR3 has 13 residues. V gave up 4 bases and J gave up 4 bases, with 8 bases separating them. The DNA for the CDR3 is TGTGCCTGGACGCCGGGGGGGGCCAACGTCCTGACTTTC. It is translated as CAWTPGGANVLTF. Based on the CDR3 plus reference TRBV30 and TRBJ2-6, the full variable domain is SQTIHQWPATLVQPVGSPLSLECTVEGTSNPNLYWYRQAAGRGLQLLFYSVGIGQISSEVPQNLSASRPQDRQFILSSKKLLLSDSGFYLCAWTPGGANVLTFGAGSRLTVL.

The gene calls are TRBV6-5 and TRBJ2-1; 10 bases agree with TRBD2. This CDR3 contains 16 residues. Germline CDR1 reads MNHEY; CDR2 reads SVGAGI. V lost 4 bases and J lost 4; bases outside the gene matches: 7. CDR3 coding DNA: TGTGCCAGCAGTTTAAGCGGGGGGGCGGCGTACAATGAGCAGTTCTTC. The encoded protein is CASSLSGGAAYNEQFF.

This clonotype has a count of ten or more. J is TRBJ2-2 and V is TRBV29-1; D not resolved. The length of the CDR3 is 14 residues. Germline CDR1 reads SQVTM; CDR2 reads ANQGSEA. V lost 2 bases and J 6 bases, leaving 13 bases between the germline ends. The CDR3 region has the DNA TGCAGCGTTGAACTAAGTGTGGGTTCCGGGGAGCTGTTTTTT. Encoded protein: CSVELSVGSGELFF.

This clonotype was counted ten times or more. This rearrangement joins TRBV13 to TRBJ2-1; D gene ambiguous. V was pared by 7 bases and J by 0 bases, with 10 bases between. The CDR3 loop spans 14 amino acids. The germline V gene has CDR1 PRHDT and CDR2 FYEKMQ (reference sequence). In DNA, the CDR3 is TGTGCCAGCACGCTGGGCCACTCCTACAATGAGCAGTTCTTC. Translated, it gives CASTLGHSYNEQFF.

This clonotype was seen repeatedly, ten times or more. This sequence joins TRBV7-9 and TRBJ2-5; a possible D gene is TRBD2 (5 bases). The CDR3 consists of 15 residues. The germline gives CDR1 SEHNR, CDR2 FQNEAQ (reference sequence). Trimming removed 6 bases at V and 2 bases at J, with 16 bases between. CDR3 DNA: TGTGCCAGCAGGCACGTCGGACTCTTACAAGAGACCCAGTACTTC. Its protein product is CASRHVGLLQETQYF.

Remarks on this clonotype: A read error may account for a junction end that differs from germline. V gene TRBV28 combines with J gene TRBJ1-6, with TRBD1 as a possible D gene (6 bases). The V gene's germline CDR1 is MDHEN and CDR2 SYDVKM. This CDR3 region has 15 residues. CDR3 nucleotide sequence: TGTGTCAGCAGCCCCACAGGGATGCGGAATTCACCCCTCCACTTT. Its translation is CVSSPTGMRNSPLHF.

This clonotype was counted between two and nine times. This chain links TRBV7-9 with TRBJ2-7; maybe TRBD2 (5 bases). CDR1 is SEHNR and CDR2 is FQNEAQ in the germline V gene (reference sequence). The V end was cut by 5 bases, the J end by 4 bases, with 15 bases between. This CDR3 has 14 residues. The CDR3 sequence: CASSPRTGRYEQYF. CDR3 DNA sequence: TGTGCCAGCAGCCCGCGGACGGGGAGATACGAGCAGTACTTC.

This clonotype turned up a few times. The chain couples TRBV12-3 or TRBV12-4 to TRBJ1-2; D gene unclear. Trimming took 4 bases from V and 7 from J, leaving 10 bases between them. This CDR3 is built from 12 residues. CDR3 loop: CASSSWLAGYTF. CDR3 nucleotides: TGTGCCAGCAGTTCTTGGTTGGCTGGCTACACCTTC.

This clonotype was seen only once. The J gene is TRBJ2-3, the V gene TRBV5-5; 8 bases fit TRBD2. The CDR3 is made up of 21 amino acids. Per germline, CDR1 SGHKS and CDR2 YYEKEE (reference sequence). After removal of 2 bases from V and 5 bases from J, the junction contained 25 bases not matched to a gene. The CDR3 DNA reads TGTGCCAGCAGCTTTCTCCAGGAGAAACTAGCGGCGGTATTCACCTTAGATACGCAGTATTTT. Protein product: CASSFLQEKLAAVFTLDTQYF. Full variable domain (remainder filled in from reference TRBV5-5 and TRBJ2-3): DAGVTQSPTHLIKTRGQQVTLRCSPISGHKSVSWYQQVLGQGPQFIFQYYEKEERGRGNFPDRFSARQFPNYSSELNVNALLLGDSALYLCASSFLQEKLAAVFTLDTQYFGPGTRLTVL.

This clonotype came up many times. This sequence joins TRBV2 and TRBJ2-3; D unresolved. Looked up from germline, CDR1 is SNHLY and CDR2 is FYNNEI. Trimming pared 7 bases from V and 7 bases from J, leaving 15 bases between. The CDR3 has 13 residues. CDR3 sequence (DNA): TGTGCCAGCATGGGCCCGCCTCGCTATACGCAGTATTTT. Translation gives CASMGPPRYTQYF.

Note on this clonotype: A read error is possible here, since a much larger clone lies one base away. This chain uses TRBV18 with TRBJ2-3, with TRBD1 as a possible D gene (6 bases). CDR1 KGHSH and CDR2 LQKENI come from the germline V gene. V was pared by 3 bases and J by 1 base, with 14 bases between. The CDR3 totals 16 residues. CDR3 region: CASSPHRDGGTDTQYF. In DNA, the CDR3 is TGTGCCAGCTCACCCCACAGGGATGGGGGCACAGATACGCAGTATTTT.

This clonotype was counted between two and nine times. This sequence may be a read error, since a much larger clone differs from it by one base. The chain employs TRBV2 and TRBJ2-3, with a tentative D call TRBD2 (5 bases). The V gene's germline CDR1 is SNHLY and CDR2 FYNNEI. V was trimmed by 4 bases and J by 4 bases, leaving 12 bases between them. CDR3 length: 14 residues. This chain's CDR3 is CASSGSQEADTQYF. Written as DNA, the CDR3 is TGTGCCAGCAGTGGGAGCCAGGAGGCAGATACGCAGTATTTT.

There are a few counts of this clonotype. This chain links TRBV11-2 with TRBJ2-1; tentative D call: TRBD2 (5 bases). The V and J ends lost 7 bases and 6 bases respectively, with 16 bases between them. The germline CDR1 and CDR2 sequences are SGHAT and FQNNGV. The CDR3 spans 14 residues. In DNA form, the CDR3 reads TGTGCCAGCAAACAAAGCGGTTGGGGCAATGAGCAGTTCTTC. Translation gives CASKQSGWGNEQFF.

In the case of this clonotype: The germline gene is not matched at one end of the junction; a read error may be the cause. This sequence joins TRBV29-1 and TRBJ2-1; the D gene is possibly TRBD2 (5 bases). Germline CDR1 reads SQVTM; CDR2 reads ANQGSEA. The CDR3 contains 18 residues. CDR3 region: CGVEDPSYDYQDYNEQFF. The DNA of the CDR3 is TGCGGCGTTGAAGATCCCTCTTATGACTATCAAGATTACAATGAGCAGTTCTTC.

The rearrangement joins TRBV12-5 to TRBJ1-3; D might be TRBD1 (5 bases). CDR1 and CDR2 (germline): LGHNT, FRNRAP. CDR3 length: 15 residues. Trimming removed 2 bases at V and 2 bases at J, with 10 bases between. CDR3 coding DNA: TGTGCTAGTGGTTTGATCGGGGCAGCTGGAAACACCATATATTTT. Encoded protein: CASGLIGAAGNTIYF.

The CDR3 spells CASLFVLTEAFF. The CDR3 DNA reads as TGTGCCAGCCTTTTCGTTCTCACTGAAGCTTTCTTT. The rearrangement links TRBV5-8 to TRBJ1-1; D not resolved. V was trimmed by 7 bases and J by 4 bases, leaving 11 bases between them. The CDR3 extends over 12 amino acids. In germline, CDR1 is SGHTS, CDR2 YDEGEE.

This clonotype came up a few times. The chain couples TRBV5-1 to TRBJ2-2; D gene ambiguous. Per germline, CDR1 SGHRS and CDR2 YFSETQ. The CDR3 loop spans 13 amino acids. Trimming took 2 bases from V and 4 from J, leaving 6 bases between them. CDR3 coding DNA: TGCGCCAGCAGCTTACACGGCACCGGGGAGCTGTTTTTT. Protein sequence: CASSLHGTGELFF.

Ten or more counts support this clonotype. The chain employs TRBV7-9 and TRBJ1-5; 8 bases are shared with TRBD1. V was pared by 1 base and J by 2 bases, with 4 bases of the junction left unmatched. CDR3 length: 16 residues. Germline V gene lookup returns CDR1 SEHNR and CDR2 FQNEAQ (reference sequence). CDR3 in amino acids: CASSLGGQGGNQPQHF. CDR3 nucleotide sequence: TGTGCCAGCAGCTTAGGCGGACAGGGTGGCAATCAGCCCCAGCATTTT. The full variable domain, with the rest looked up from reference TRBV7-9 and TRBJ1-5, is DTGVSQNPRHKITKRGQNVTFRCDPISEHNRLYWYRQTLGQGPEFLTYFQNEAQLEKSRLLSDRFSAERPKGSFSTLEIQRTEQGDSAMYLCASSLGGQGGNQPQHFGDGTRLSIL.

This clonotype showed up just a few times. The J gene is TRBJ2-1, the V gene TRBV15; a weak D match, TRBD1 (5 bases). V was shortened by 6 bases and J by 5 bases, with 11 bases between the two germline ends. Per the germline V gene, CDR1 is LNHNV and CDR2 is YYDKDF (reference sequence). The CDR3 loop spans 13 amino acids. The DNA of the CDR3 is TGTGCCACCAGGGGGCTTTTTAACAATGAGCAGTTCTTC. This codes for CATRGLFNNEQFF.

The J gene is TRBJ2-4, the V gene TRBV4-3; D might be TRBD2 (6 bases). This CDR3 region has 18 residues. Germline V gene lookup returns CDR1 LGHNA and CDR2 YSLEER. V was clipped by 1 base and J by 6 bases, with 22 bases between them. CDR3 region: CASSQGPGRGAYPNIQYF. The CDR3 coding sequence is TGCGCCAGCAGCCAAGGTCCGGGGCGCGGGGCGTACCCAAACATTCAGTACTTC.

This clonotype has ten or more counts. The rearrangement links TRBV4-3 to TRBJ1-2, with TRBD1 identical over 8 bases. Germline V lookup: CDR1 LGHNA, CDR2 YSLEER. The CDR3 runs 14 residues. The trim removed 5 bases at V and 6 bases at J, leaving 8 bases unmatched. Here the CDR3 DNA reads TGCGCCAGCAGCTTGGAGGACAGGGTCGATGGCTACACCTTC. It yields the protein CASSLEDRVDGYTF.

This clonotype was counted a few times. The V call is TRBV7-8, the J call TRBJ1-5, with D tentatively TRBD1 (5 bases). The V gene's germline CDR1 is SGHVS and CDR2 FQNEAQ. This CDR3 contains 15 residues. The V end lost 6 bases, the J end lost 0 bases, and 12 bases lay between the germline ends. In DNA, the CDR3 is TGTGCCAGCAGTTGGGGACCGGGTAGCAATCAGCCCCAGCATTTT. Protein product: CASSWGPGSNQPQHF.